This TCR beta chain was profiled in a study of T cell repertoires in cytomegalovirus infection. About the research overall: In public TCR beta signatures, there were indications of both CMV infection and matching HLA type.

This clonotype was seen ten or more times. This CDR3 spans 14 amino acids. The V end lost 5 bases, the J end lost 7 bases, and 16 bases lay between the germline ends. CDR1 is SEHNR and CDR2 is FQNEAQ in the germline V gene (reference sequence). In TCRdb, the reads were re-called with MiXCR into one record per CDR3 protein. The table includes some 160,000 distinct CDR3 sequences, 15% to 20% detected once. The clonotype was recovered from a human donor in good health (CMV status not recorded). Some clones in this sample may be carry-over from other donors' samples. The chain recombines TRBV7-9 with TRBJ2-3, with TRBD2 as a possible D gene (5 bases). Sample: CD8+ T cells from PBMCs. This CDR3 is CASSPGVGEHTQYF. The CDR3 DNA sequence: TGTGCCAGCAGCCCGGGCGTCGGGGAGCATACGCAGTATTTT.